A selection of T cell receptor beta chains follows, all from one sample in a study of cytomegalovirus exposure and HLA in healthy donors. Data came from immunoSEQ multiplex PCR; TCRdb stores just in-frame clones and leaves some out. The table records 130,000 to 150,000 clones, roughly four fifths of them present only once. Sequencing was performed on PBMCs. The receptors derive from a man in his forties or fifties in good health and CMV-seropositive. Both conserved end residues are part of each CDR3. Fields, in order: J gene, V gene, clone size, D gene, CDR3 DNA, CDR3 protein. The D gene is left open where the match is weak. The size field is filled for only some rows; it gives once, few, many or a size class.

j_call: TRBJ2-3
v_call: TRBV27
clone_size: .
d_call: TRBD2
cdr3_nt: TGTGCCAGCAGTTTATTAAAAGCGGGGTTTAGCACAGATACGCAGTATTTT
cdr3_aa: CASSLLKAGFSTDTQYF

j_call: TRBJ2-1
v_call: TRBV6-1
clone_size: .
d_call: .
cdr3_nt: TGTGCCAGCAGGGAAAACCACGGGGGGGCAGGGGGGTTTGAGCAGTTCTTC
cdr3_aa: CASRENHGGAGGFEQFF

j_call: TRBJ2-1
v_call: TRBV5-4
clone_size: .
d_call: .
cdr3_nt: TGTGCCAGCAGCCCAGCGCCACCCACCTACAATGAGCAGTTCTTC
cdr3_aa: CASSPAPPTYNEQFF

j_call: TRBJ1-2
v_call: TRBV19
clone_size: .
d_call: .
cdr3_nt: TGTGCCAGTAATAATATGGGGGGAGCGCCATTCTTC
cdr3_aa: CASNNMGGAPFF

j_call: TRBJ2-3
v_call: TRBV25-1
clone_size: .
d_call: TRBD1
cdr3_nt: TGTGCCAGCACGGGACAGGGGCTCGATACGCAGTATTTT
cdr3_aa: CASTGQGLDTQYF

j_call: TRBJ2-2
v_call: TRBV27
clone_size: .
d_call: TRBD1
cdr3_nt: TGTGCCAGCAGTTTCAGGGGGCGGAACACCGGGGAGCTGTTTTTT
cdr3_aa: CASSFRGRNTGELFF

j_call: TRBJ2-1
v_call: TRBV25-1
clone_size: .
d_call: .
cdr3_nt: TGTGCCAGCAGTGAATTTCAAAATGAGCAGTTCTTC
cdr3_aa: CASSEFQNEQFF

j_call: TRBJ2-4
v_call: TRBV23-1
clone_size: .
d_call: .
cdr3_nt: TGCGCCAGCAGTCAATGGATGCAAACGGACTCCGTAGCCAAAAACATTCAGTACTTC
cdr3_aa: CASSQWMQTDSVAKNIQYF

j_call: TRBJ2-4
v_call: TRBV14
clone_size: once
d_call: .
cdr3_nt: TGTGCCAGCAGCCCAGGGGTGGGGATTCAGTACTTC
cdr3_aa: CASSPGVGIQYF

j_call: TRBJ2-2
v_call: TRBV28
clone_size: .
d_call: .
cdr3_nt: TGTGCCAGCAGGGTCGACTCGAGCACCGGGGAGCTGTTTTTT
cdr3_aa: CASRVDSSTGELFF

j_call: TRBJ1-4
v_call: TRBV14
clone_size: .
d_call: .
cdr3_nt: TGTGCCAGCAGCCAAGGACCGGAACCGGGAGGAAATCGAGGTCGGGAAAAACTGTTTTTT
cdr3_aa: CASSQGPEPGGNRGREKLFF

j_call: TRBJ2-1
v_call: TRBV7-2
clone_size: .
d_call: .
cdr3_nt: TGTGCCAGCAGAAAAGCGGCAGAATACAATGAGCAGTTCTTC
cdr3_aa: CASRKAAEYNEQFF

j_call: TRBJ1-2
v_call: TRBV19
clone_size: .
d_call: .
cdr3_nt: TGTGCCAGTAGTCCTTATCAATCACGCTCCCTCTACGGCTACACCTTC
cdr3_aa: CASSPYQSRSLYGYTF

j_call: TRBJ1-2
v_call: TRBV9
clone_size: .
d_call: .
cdr3_nt: TGTGCCAGCAGCGCCCCTACGGGACACTACTACACCTTC
cdr3_aa: CASSAPTGHYYTF

j_call: TRBJ2-2
v_call: TRBV9
clone_size: .
d_call: .
cdr3_nt: TGTGCCAGCAGCGTAGCAGAAACCGGGGAGCTGTTTTTT
cdr3_aa: CASSVAETGELFF

j_call: TRBJ1-1
v_call: TRBV7-6
clone_size: .
d_call: .
cdr3_nt: TGTGCCAGCAGCCCCAGGGAAGGGATGAACACTGAAGCTTTCTTT
cdr3_aa: CASSPREGMNTEAFF

j_call: TRBJ1-4
v_call: TRBV18
clone_size: .
d_call: .
cdr3_nt: TGTGCCAGCTCACCAAGAGGGGGGGACCATGAAAAACTGTTTTTT
cdr3_aa: CASSPRGGDHEKLFF

j_call: TRBJ2-1
v_call: TRBV5-1
clone_size: .
d_call: .
cdr3_nt: TGCGCCAGCAGCTTGTCCAGGGGCAATGAGCAGTTCTTC
cdr3_aa: CASSLSRGNEQFF

j_call: TRBJ1-4
v_call: TRBV5-1
clone_size: .
d_call: .
cdr3_nt: TGCGCCAGCAGCTTGGACAGTACCAATGAAAAACTGTTTTTT
cdr3_aa: CASSLDSTNEKLFF

j_call: TRBJ1-1
v_call: TRBV7-2
clone_size: .
d_call: .
cdr3_nt: TGTGCCAGCAGCCCCTCGCCTCGGTCCACTGAAGCTTTCTTT
cdr3_aa: CASSPSPRSTEAFF

j_call: TRBJ2-7
v_call: TRBV7-6
clone_size: few
d_call: TRBD2
cdr3_nt: TGTGCCAGCAGCTTAGCGGGTACTAGCGGGAGAAGAGGCTACGAGCAGTACTTC
cdr3_aa: CASSLAGTSGRRGYEQYF

j_call: TRBJ2-2
v_call: TRBV6-6
clone_size: .
d_call: .
cdr3_nt: TGTGCCAGCGGAAAATCACACAGTTACACCGGGGAGCTGTTTTTT
cdr3_aa: CASGKSHSYTGELFF

j_call: TRBJ1-2
v_call: TRBV5-8
clone_size: .
d_call: TRBD1
cdr3_nt: TGTGCCAGCAGCTCCTGGGACAGACAGTTTAACTATGGCTACACCTTC
cdr3_aa: CASSSWDRQFNYGYTF

j_call: TRBJ1-1
v_call: TRBV10-3
clone_size: .
d_call: .
cdr3_nt: TGTGCCATCAGTGAGTCGCTCAGGGGCTACTCCTCTGCTTTCTTT
cdr3_aa: CAISESLRGYSSAFF

j_call: TRBJ2-2
v_call: TRBV11-2
clone_size: .
d_call: .
cdr3_nt: TGTGCCAGCAGCCCCGGGACAATGAACACCGGGGAGCTGTTTTTT
cdr3_aa: CASSPGTMNTGELFF

j_call: TRBJ2-1
v_call: TRBV5-6
clone_size: .
d_call: TRBD1
cdr3_nt: TGTGCCAGCTGTTTAGTAACAGGGGAGTACGAGCAGTTCTTC
cdr3_aa: CASCLVTGEYEQFF

j_call: TRBJ2-1
v_call: TRBV27
clone_size: .
d_call: .
cdr3_nt: TGTGCCAGCAGTTTATCGTCTCTCAATGAGCAGTTCTTC
cdr3_aa: CASSLSSLNEQFF

j_call: TRBJ2-3
v_call: TRBV9
clone_size: .
d_call: TRBD1
cdr3_nt: TGTGCCAGCAGCTCGGATGCGGGACAGGGGGCAGATACGCAGTATTTT
cdr3_aa: CASSSDAGQGADTQYF

j_call: TRBJ2-7
v_call: TRBV6-6
clone_size: .
d_call: .
cdr3_nt: TGTGCCAGCAGTTATACCGGGGCGGGGATAGAACAGTACTTC
cdr3_aa: CASSYTGAGIEQYF

j_call: TRBJ1-2
v_call: TRBV30
clone_size: .
d_call: TRBD1
cdr3_nt: TGTGCCTACCGGGACAGGGGGCTTCGCGGCTACACCTTC
cdr3_aa: CAYRDRGLRGYTF

j_call: TRBJ2-5
v_call: TRBV7-6
clone_size: .
d_call: TRBD2
cdr3_nt: TGTGCCAGCAGCTCCATCCGGTGGTTGCCTAGCGGGCTCCAAGAGACCCAGTACTTC
cdr3_aa: CASSSIRWLPSGLQETQYF